This T cell receptor beta chain was sequenced during a study of low-dose radiotherapy and immunotherapy resistance in tumors. Study information: Over 26 weeks, cohort 2 got 1 Gy every two weeks, reaching 13 Gy. Each patient was administered nivolumab intravenously at 240 mg, which was a flat dose, every two weeks, along with intravenous ipilimumab at 1 mg/kg every six weeks.

Alpha and beta chains were covered, as first-strand cDNA relied on TRAV- and TRBV-specific primers. TCRs underwent approximately 20 PCR cycles of amplification with a constant-region primer and V-primer adapter. Each CDR3 protein gets one entry after TCRdb re-called the reads with MiXCR. This sample has tens of thousands of distinct CDR3 sequences, with about 26% found just once. The CDR3 sequence is 15 residues long. V was pared by 4 bases and J by 5 bases, with 9 bases of the junction left unmatched. CDR1 and CDR2 from the germline V gene are PRHDT and FYEKMQ (reference sequence). As to time point: before trial treatment. The study gave donors nivolumab, ipilimumab, aspirin, low-dose cyclophosphamide and low-dose radiotherapy. All eligible patients presented with advanced solid tumors that contained no tumor-infiltrating lymphocytes. The sample holds many counts of this clonotype.

This clonotype was sampled from a male donor with rectosigmoid adenocarcinoma. Material: PBMCs, obtained before treatment. The chain uses TRBV13 and TRBJ2-5; 8 bases agree with TRBD1. CDR3 DNA sequence: TGTGCCAGCAGCTCGACCGGGACAGGATTGGAGACCCAGTACTTC. Translation gives CASSSTGTGLETQYF.